The rows below give T cell receptor beta chains drawn from one sample of a study of blood T cells in healthy people across ages. Each CDR3 protein gets one entry after TCRdb re-called the 5' RACE reads with MiXCR. The sample includes about 680,000 distinct CDR3 sequences, more than 40% of them seen just once. The material sequenced was blood. These TCRs come from a woman aged 55-70 years in good health. The CDR3 runs from the conserved cysteine through the conserved F or W. The D gene is left open where the match is weak. Expanded clones are given a class, and other clones once, few, many or no size at all.

j_gene: TRBJ2-1
abundance: few
v_gene: TRBV7-2
d_gene: NA
CDR3aa: CASSLDAFTYNEQFF
CDR3nt: TGTGCCAGCAGCTTAGATGCCTTTACTTACAATGAGCAGTTCTTC

j_gene: TRBJ2-7
abundance: NA
v_gene: TRBV7-3
d_gene: TRBD2
CDR3aa: CASRSGSNRINEQYF
CDR3nt: TGTGCCAGCAGGAGCGGGAGTAACAGGATAAACGAGCAGTACTTC

j_gene: TRBJ1-2
abundance: NA
v_gene: TRBV9
d_gene: NA
CDR3aa: CASSVGGESYGYTF
CDR3nt: TGTGCCAGCAGCGTGGGGGGGGAGAGCTATGGCTACACCTTC

j_gene: TRBJ1-1
abundance: NA
v_gene: TRBV7-3
d_gene: TRBD1
CDR3aa: CASSLVPGTGGDRDTEAFF
CDR3nt: TGTGCCAGCAGCTTAGTCCCCGGGACAGGGGGCGATCGGGACACTGAAGCTTTCTTT

j_gene: TRBJ2-1
abundance: once
v_gene: TRBV4-2
d_gene: NA
CDR3aa: CASSQEGSGTYNEQFF
CDR3nt: TGTGCCAGCAGCCAAGAGGGTAGCGGAACCTACAATGAGCAGTTCTTC

j_gene: TRBJ2-1
abundance: few
v_gene: TRBV28
d_gene: NA
CDR3aa: CASSLSQYNEQFF
CDR3nt: TGTGCCAGCAGTTTGAGTCAGTACAATGAGCAGTTCTTC

j_gene: TRBJ2-3
abundance: few
v_gene: TRBV20-1
d_gene: TRBD1
CDR3aa: CSASDRGRTDTQYF
CDR3nt: TGCAGTGCTAGCGACAGGGGGAGGACAGATACGCAGTATTTT

j_gene: TRBJ2-7
abundance: NA
v_gene: TRBV7-8
d_gene: TRBD2
CDR3aa: CASSLVGGGTTYEQYF
CDR3nt: TGTGCCAGCAGCTTAGTGGGGGGGGGAACGACCTACGAGCAGTACTTC

j_gene: TRBJ2-1
abundance: once
v_gene: TRBV12-3/TRBV12-4
d_gene: NA
CDR3aa: CASSLGGTGNEQFF
CDR3nt: TGTGCCAGCAGTTTGGGCGGGACGGGGAATGAGCAGTTCTTC

j_gene: TRBJ1-1
abundance: NA
v_gene: TRBV6-5
d_gene: NA
CDR3aa: CASSYQGRNTEAFF
CDR3nt: TGTGCCAGCAGTTACCAGGGCCGGAACACTGAAGCTTTCTTT

j_gene: TRBJ1-2
abundance: many
v_gene: TRBV9
d_gene: NA
CDR3aa: CASSVDRGYGYTF
CDR3nt: TGTGCCAGCAGCGTAGATCGTGGCTATGGCTACACCTTC